This section outlines one T cell receptor (beta chain) sequence together with its context. As for time point: pre-treatment sample, taken before nivolumab and TIL therapy. Patients were adults with stage 4 NSCLC. These data belong to a study of TIL therapy for anti-PD-1-resistant metastatic lung cancer. Study overall: Tumor harvest preceded PD-1/PD-L1 blockade, followed by nivolumab treatment. Median tumor PD-L1 proportion score was under 7.5%.

The immunoSEQ assay was v3. Sequencing was performed with immunoSEQ multiplex PCR; in TCRdb, only in-frame clones are kept and a portion is missing. This table holds about 15,000 clones, roughly 83% found once. The sequence was obtained from a person aged 25 to 85 with non-small cell lung cancer. The sequencing used blood, collected at baseline.

The CDR3 region is CASSPWTGGSPGELFF. The CDR3 region has the DNA TGTGCCAGCAGCCCGTGGACAGGGGGGAGCCCCGGGGAGCTGTTTTTT. This rearrangement joins TRBV7-3 to TRBJ2-2, with TRBD1 matching 10 bases. The CDR3 is 16 residues long. V gave up 5 bases and J gave up 6 bases; unmatched junction bases: 9. Germline CDR1 SGHTA, CDR2 FQGTGA.